The rows below give T cell receptor beta chains drawn from one sample of a study of regulatory T cells in long-lasting Graves disease. TCRdb processed the multiplex PCR reads anew with MiXCR; each CDR3 protein has one entry. The sample shows more than 400,000 distinct CDR3 sequences, around 16% of them seen only once. This sample was also put to use in a study of T cells in Graves' hyperthyroidism and ophthalmopathy.

Sequencing used peripheral blood mononuclear cells (PBMCs), obtained at new diagnosis, from a patient treated with antithyroid drugs. All receptors derive from a man in his forties with Graves disease. CDR3s include the opening cysteine and the closing phenylalanine or tryptophan. The D gene is left open where the match is weak. Clone size is given for some rows only: seen once, a few or many times, or a class if the clone is expanded.

j_call d_call v_call clone_size cdr3_aa cdr3_nt
TRBJ2-2 - TRBV13 few CASSINTGELFF TGTGCCAGCAGCATCAACACCGGGGAGCTGTTTTTT
TRBJ1-2 - TRBV20-1 - CSARDGGHYGYTF TGCAGTGCTAGAGATGGAGGACACTATGGCTACACCTTC
TRBJ2-7 TRBD2 TRBV20-1 few CSAVGLAGGHEQYF TGCAGTGCTGTGGGACTAGCGGGAGGCCACGAGCAGTACTTC
TRBJ2-5 - TRBV20-1 - CSAKWGETQYF TGCAGTGCAAAGTGGGGTGAGACCCAGTACTTC
TRBJ1-4 TRBD1 TRBV3-1 many CASSQFNFLDRGIYF TGTGCCAGCAGCCAATTTAATTTTCTAGACAGGGGAATTTATTTT
TRBJ2-1 TRBD2 TRBV20-1 many CSATEREAYNEQFF TGCAGTGCTACCGAGCGGGAGGCTTACAATGAGCAGTTCTTC
TRBJ1-1 - TRBV3-1 many CASSPGTKAFF TGTGCCAGCAGCCCCGGGACAAAAGCTTTCTTT
TRBJ1-1 - TRBV19 many CASSIEGKGNWRAEAFF TGTGCCAGTAGTATAGAAGGCAAGGGCAACTGGAGAGCTGAAGCTTTCTTT
TRBJ1-4 - TRBV12-3/TRBV12-4 many CASSGQNNEKLFF TGTGCCAGCAGTGGACAGAATAATGAAAAACTGTTTTTT
TRBJ2-7 TRBD1 TRBV11-1 many CASSVDRAISYEQYF TGTGCCAGCAGCGTTGACAGGGCAATCTCCTACGAGCAGTACTTC
TRBJ2-1 TRBD2 TRBV19 - CASTLTSGRGNEQFF TGTGCCAGTACCCTAACTAGCGGGAGAGGCAATGAGCAGTTCTTC
TRBJ2-1 TRBD2 TRBV5-1 - CASSLIIPGLAGGTYNEQFF TGCGCCAGCAGCTTGATAATCCCGGGACTAGCGGGAGGAACATACAATGAGCAGTTCTTC
TRBJ1-1 - TRBV19 once CASSNPPGEAFF TGTGCCAGTAGTAACCCGCCAGGGGAAGCTTTCTTT
TRBJ2-7 TRBD2 TRBV29-1 - CSVGGLGYNEQYF TGCAGCGTGGGTGGACTAGGTTACAACGAGCAGTACTTC
TRBJ1-2 TRBD1 TRBV5-1 few CASSPGTGDNYGYTF TGCGCCAGCAGCCCTGGGACAGGGGATAACTATGGCTACACCTTC
TRBJ2-1 TRBD2 TRBV28 many CASSQSGTSGSRGNEQFF TGTGCCAGCAGTCAGTCCGGGACTAGCGGGAGTAGGGGGAATGAGCAGTTCTTC